This T cell receptor (beta chain) emerged from a study of shared clonotypes between healthy human individuals. V gave up 2 bases and J gave up 7 bases, with 14 bases separating them. The germline V gene has CDR1 MNHNY and CDR2 SVGAGI (reference sequence). The CDR3 sequence is 14 residues long. The method was immunoSEQ multiplex PCR; TCRdb's version includes in-frame clones alone and lacks a portion of them. The profile shows roughly 490,000 clones, around 80% of them singletons. The sample consisted of PBMCs. The chain uses TRBV6-6 and TRBJ1-2; no clear D gene. The clonotype was recovered from a woman aged 40 to 50 in good health. Some clones in this sample may be carry-over from other donors' samples. As DNA, the CDR3 is TGTGCCAGCAGTTACGATAGGGCCCTGGGTGGCTACACCTTC. Translation gives CASSYDRALGGYTF.